This T cell receptor beta chain was profiled in a study of type 1 and type 2 diabetes patients. Study findings and constraints: In CD4+ and CD8+ T cells, type 2 diabetes diversity exceeded type 1.

Each participant gave ten milliliters of peripheral blood. Amplification started from genomic DNA. A primer set of 30 forward and 13 reverse primers amplified the CDR3. A single record per CDR3 protein comes from TCRdb applying MiXCR to the multiplex PCR reads. Of 250,000 to 300,000 distinct CDR3 sequences listed, more than 45% are singletons. For this clonotype: Antigen specificity is unknown.

This CDR3 comprises 11 residues. Germline-derived CDR1 and CDR2 are DFQATT and SNEGSKA (reference sequence). V was trimmed by 6 bases and J by 10 bases, leaving 10 bases between them. This receptor was obtained from a man between 18 and 35 years old with type 2 diabetes. The rearrangement joins TRBV20-1 to TRBJ1-6; D not resolved. The sample consisted of peripheral blood mononuclear cells (PBMCs). CDR3 DNA: TGCAGTGCCCTCGACGGGTCACCCCTCCACTTT. Encoded protein: CSALDGSPLHF.